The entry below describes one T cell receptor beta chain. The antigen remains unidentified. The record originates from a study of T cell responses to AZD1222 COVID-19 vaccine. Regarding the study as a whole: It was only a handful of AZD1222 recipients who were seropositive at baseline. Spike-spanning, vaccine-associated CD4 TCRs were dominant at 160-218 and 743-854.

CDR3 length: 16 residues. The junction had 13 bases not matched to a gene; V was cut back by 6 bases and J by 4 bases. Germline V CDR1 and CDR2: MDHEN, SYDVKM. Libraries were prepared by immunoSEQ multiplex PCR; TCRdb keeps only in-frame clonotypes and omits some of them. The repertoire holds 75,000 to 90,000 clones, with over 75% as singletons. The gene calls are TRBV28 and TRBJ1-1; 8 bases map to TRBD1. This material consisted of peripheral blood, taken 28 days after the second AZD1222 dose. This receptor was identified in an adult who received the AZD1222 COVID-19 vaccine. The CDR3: CASSSLVGQGVTEAFF. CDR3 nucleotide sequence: TGTGCCAGCAGCTCCCTCGTCGGACAGGGAGTCACTGAAGCTTTCTTT.